This TCR beta chain was identified during a study of early T cells in non-severe SARS-CoV-2 infection. Overall study context: Sequencing input comprised bulk RNA from unsorted whole blood; chain pairing was not available. Study findings and constraints: Lookups in VDJdb leaned toward anti-spike CD8 responses and missed private and CD4 specificities.

Unique molecular identifiers tagged individual cDNA molecules. TCRdb called the 5' RACE reads again in MiXCR, with one record for every CDR3 protein. The top ten clones hold 9% to 12% of a sample with around 25,000 distinct CDR3 sequences, about 4% of them seen once. This clonotype is medium-sized (0.01 to 0.1%). Its antigen is as yet unknown. The sequence derives from an adult who was a healthcare worker with PCR-confirmed SARS-CoV-2 infection or an uninfected control (not recorded which). Input material: whole blood.

CDR3 sequence reads: CASSPRGRVPYEQYF. In DNA form, the CDR3 reads TGTGCCAGCAGCCCTAGGGGCAGGGTACCCTACGAGCAGTACTTC. The chain uses TRBV7-6 and TRBJ2-7; tentatively, D is TRBD1 (5 bases). CDR1 is SGHVS, CDR2 FNYEAQ, per germline. The CDR3 length is 15 residues. The ends were cut back, 5 bases at V and 2 bases at J, with 16 bases in the middle.